The T cell receptor (beta chain) under discussion was sequenced for a study of blood T cells in healthy people across ages. The study, taken as a whole, reports: Long-lived donors exceeded aged donors in naive CD4+ cells and diversity. Roughly linear declines in TCR beta diversity per million T cells occurred with age.

Next came a second PCR, run for about 6 to 12 cycles, which used a sample-barcoded 5' primer along with a J-beta primer mix. Through a template-switch adaptor with 12 random nucleotides, each cDNA molecule received a tag. The study obtained at least 2.5 million CDR3-containing paired-end reads from every sample. TCRdb re-derived calls from the 5' RACE reads in MiXCR, one entry per CDR3 protein. The repertoire holds some 1.5 million distinct CDR3 sequences, with roughly 28% as singletons. Looked up from germline, CDR1 is LGHNA and CDR2 is YNFKEQ. CDR3 length: 14 amino acids. V lost 0 bases to trimming and J lost 14 bases; unmatched junction nucleotides: 10. Turning to this clonotype: Antigen specificity is unknown.

The sample taken for sequencing was blood. The V call is TRBV4-2, the J call TRBJ2-1; 7 bases fit TRBD2. The sequence derives from a woman between 25 and 40 years old in good health. CDR3 residues: CASSQDPGREGKFF. CDR3 DNA: TGTGCCAGCAGCCAAGATCCGGGAAGGGAGGGGAAGTTCTTC.